The next 19 T cell receptor beta chains were all read from a single sample in a study of T cell repertoires in cytomegalovirus infection. Each CDR3 protein gets one entry after TCRdb re-called the reads with MiXCR. This sample has some 300,000 distinct CDR3 sequences, with around 9.6% found just once. Sequences were obtained from PBMCs. These receptors were obtained from a human donor in good health (CMV status not recorded). Some clones in this sample may be carry-over from other donors' samples.

This clonotype was detected only a few times. The chain couples TRBV6-5 to TRBJ2-1; D is uncertain. From germline, CDR1 is MNHEY and CDR2 SVGAGI. V gave up 2 bases and J gave up 0 bases, with 20 bases separating them. The length of the CDR3 is 19 residues. The CDR3 DNA reads as TGTGCCAGCAGTTACACCGAAACGCGGACCCTGAGCTCCTACAATGAGCAGTTCTTC. It codes for CASSYTETRTLSSYNEQFF.

This clonotype showed up just a few times. This chain uses TRBV20-1 with TRBJ1-5; no reliable D call. This CDR3 is built from 14 residues. V was pared by 0 bases and J by 5 bases, with 11 bases between. Germline lookup yields CDR1 DFQATT and CDR2 SNEGSKA (reference sequence). CDR3 in DNA: TGCAGTGCTAGAGATCCCGGGAACGATCAGCCCCAGCATTTT. Amino acid sequence: CSARDPGNDQPQHF.

This clonotype showed up just a few times. CDR3 residues: CSARDPRTGVNSPLHF. The CDR3 DNA is TGCAGTGCTAGAGACCCCCGGACAGGCGTAAATTCACCCCTCCACTTT. V and J are TRBV20-1 and TRBJ1-6, with 7 bases aligning to TRBD1. CDR1 is DFQATT, CDR2 SNEGSKA, per germline (reference sequence). V lost 0 bases and J lost 7; bases outside the gene matches: 9. The CDR3 totals 16 residues.

This clonotype was seen repeatedly, ten times or more. The CDR3 DNA reads TGTGCCAGCAGCTTTGCGGGGGCTGATACGCAGTATTTT. Translation: CASSFAGADTQYF. V gene TRBV7-8 combines with J gene TRBJ2-3; D possibly corresponds to TRBD2 (7 bases). CDR3 length: 13 amino acids. Germline CDR1 reads SGHVS; CDR2 reads FQNEAQ. V lost 3 bases and J 6 bases, leaving 10 bases between the germline ends.

This clonotype was counted many times. As DNA, the CDR3 is TGTGCCACCTCACGTCGCGGCGTGGAGACCCAGTACTTC. It yields the protein CATSRRGVETQYF. This chain connects TRBV11-2 to TRBJ2-5; D ambiguous. The CDR3 totals 13 residues. The V end was cut by 10 bases, the J end by 5 bases, with 17 bases between. In germline, CDR1 is SGHAT, CDR2 FQNNGV.

This clonotype was found a few times. The rearrangement uses TRBV20-1 and TRBJ1-3; 7 bases line up with TRBD1. The V and J ends lost 0 bases and 8 bases, in that order; junction bases with no gene match: 4. This CDR3 is 13 amino acids long. Germline values: CDR1 DFQATT, CDR2 SNEGSKA (reference sequence). CDR3 region: CSARDDRDHTIYF. CDR3 in DNA: TGCAGTGCTAGAGACGACAGGGACCACACCATATATTTT.

This chain connects TRBV20-1 to TRBJ2-5; 11 bases map to TRBD2. This CDR3 spans 15 amino acids. V lost 3 bases, J lost 5 bases, and 8 bases stayed unmatched. In germline, CDR1 is DFQATT, CDR2 SNEGSKA (reference sequence). The DNA of the CDR3 is TGCAGTGCTAGCGTCCCCGGGACTAGCGGCGAGACCCAGTACTTC. Its translation: CSASVPGTSGETQYF.

The table lists this clonotype with many counts. The V call is TRBV7-2, the J call TRBJ1-6, with D possibly being TRBD1 (6 bases). The CDR3 sequence is 16 residues long. Germline V gene data show CDR1 as SGHTA and CDR2 as FQGNSA. Trimming left V 0 bases short and J 6 bases short, with 12 bases between. The CDR3 is CASSLAIGQFNSPLHF. The CDR3, as DNA: TGTGCCAGCAGCTTAGCAATAGGACAGTTTAATTCACCCCTCCACTTT. The full variable domain, its missing parts supplied by reference TRBV7-2 and TRBJ1-6, is GAGVSQSPSNKVTEKGKDVELRCDPISGHTALYWYRQSLGQGLEFLIYFQGNSAPDKSGLPSDRFSAERTGGSVSTLTIQRTQQEDSAVYLCASSLAIGQFNSPLHFGNGTRLTVT.

This clonotype was seen at least ten times. V and J are TRBV7-9 and TRBJ1-5; a possible D gene is TRBD1 (5 bases). Trimming cost V 5 bases and J 0 bases, with 17 bases left between them. The CDR3 covers 17 residues. The V gene's germline CDR1 is SEHNR and CDR2 FQNEAQ (reference sequence). DNA of the CDR3: TGTGCCAGCAGCCGACACTTCAGGGACGATAGCAATCAGCCCCAGCATTTT. Translation gives CASSRHFRDDSNQPQHF.

This clonotype has a count of ten or more. This sequence joins TRBV7-3 and TRBJ2-5, with 7 bases that match TRBD2. V shed 2 bases, J shed 5 bases, and the junction held 8 bases outside the gene matches. Germline values: CDR1 SGHTA, CDR2 FQGTGA. The CDR3 loop spans 15 amino acids. CDR3 sequence (DNA): TGTGCCAGCAGCTTAGGGCAGGGAGGGATTGAGACCCAGTACTTC. It encodes CASSLGQGGIETQYF.

The table lists this clonotype with many counts. V gene TRBV28 combines with J gene TRBJ1-2, with TRBD1 identical over 9 bases. V shed 4 bases, J shed 6 bases, and the junction held 9 bases outside the gene matches. Germline assignment: CDR1 MDHEN and CDR2 SYDVKM. This CDR3 is built from 15 residues. The CDR3 nucleotides read TGTGCCAGCAGTTCAACCACAGGGGGCGGTCATGGCTACACCTTC. Amino acid sequence: CASSSTTGGGHGYTF.

This clonotype was observed many times. The chain is built from TRBV6-5 and TRBJ1-5, with D possibly TRBD1 on 6 matching bases. The CDR3 loop spans 14 amino acids. Germline V gives CDR1 MNHEY, CDR2 SVGAGI. V dropped 2 bases and J dropped 11 bases, with 16 bases sitting between them. The CDR3 spells CASSYDRKNLAQHF. As DNA, the CDR3 is TGTGCCAGCAGTTACGACAGGAAAAATCTGGCCCAGCATTTT.

The chain carries TRBV29-1 and TRBJ1-2; D may be TRBD1 (6 bases). Per germline, CDR1 SQVTM and CDR2 ANQGSEA. The V end was cut by 3 bases, the J end by 5 bases, with 28 bases between. The CDR3 contains 18 residues. The CDR3 protein is CSVDYTRDNRASKYGYTF. The CDR3 region has the DNA TGCAGCGTTGACTATACCCGGGACAATCGAGCCTCGAAATATGGCTACACCTTC.

The rearrangement links TRBV20-1 to TRBJ2-1, with no clear D. The CDR3 sequence is 16 residues long. The germline V and J ends were trimmed by 3 bases and 2 bases, with 17 bases remaining between them. CDR1 is DFQATT, CDR2 SNEGSKA, per germline (reference sequence). CDR3 sequence reads: CSARVNGPRAYNEQFF. DNA of the CDR3: TGCAGTGCTAGGGTAAATGGCCCACGTGCCTACAATGAGCAGTTCTTC.

Ten or more counts support this clonotype. The chain recombines TRBV2 with TRBJ2-1; 10 bases are a match to TRBD1. J gave up 4 bases and V 7 bases, and 7 bases lay outside the gene matches. The CDR3 is 15 residues long. CDR1 is SNHLY and CDR2 is FYNNEI in the germline V gene. The CDR3 DNA is TGTGCCAGCACCTCGGGACAGGGGAGTTACAATGAGCAGTTCTTC. Translating it yields CASTSGQGSYNEQFF.

This clonotype was seen repeatedly, ten times or more. V usage is TRBV6-1 and J usage is TRBJ2-7, with 7 bases matching TRBD1. The CDR3 spans 13 residues. Trimming removed 8 bases from V and 3 bases from J; junction bases left unmatched: 7. The germline gives CDR1 MNHNS, CDR2 SASEGT. The CDR3 DNA reads TGTGCCAGCTTTCCGGGACAGTTCTACGAGCAGTACTTC. It specifies CASFPGQFYEQYF.

In its sample, this clonotype was seen many times. The chain is built from TRBV6-5 and TRBJ2-7; tentative D call: TRBD2 (5 bases). The CDR3 totals 15 residues. Germline CDR1 is MNHEY and CDR2 is SVGAGI. Between the trimmed V and J ends, which lost 2 bases and 0 bases, there was a span of 11 bases. As DNA, the CDR3 is TGTGCCAGCAGTTACGGAGGAAGTAGCTCCTACGAGCAGTACTTC. Translation: CASSYGGSSSYEQYF.

This clonotype was seen repeatedly, ten times or more. The chain carries TRBV2 and TRBJ2-2; 7 nucleotides line up with TRBD2. CDR1 is SNHLY, CDR2 FYNNEI, per germline. The CDR3 length is 16 residues. J gave up 7 bases and V 7 bases, and 15 bases lay outside the gene matches. CDR3 residues: CASKLAWRERGGELFF. CDR3 nucleotide sequence: TGTGCCAGCAAACTTGCTTGGCGGGAGCGAGGCGGGGAGCTGTTTTTT.

In this sample, this clonotype turned up a few times. V and J are TRBV5-1 and TRBJ2-2; D call uncertain. This CDR3 region has 14 residues. CDR1 is SGHRS and CDR2 is YFSETQ in the germline V gene. Trimming shortened V by 1 base and J by 0 bases, and 4 bases separated the two germline ends. CDR3 loop: CASSLNTNTGELFF. DNA of the CDR3: TGCGCCAGCAGCTTGAACACGAACACCGGGGAGCTGTTTTTT.